This T cell receptor (beta chain) is from a study of response to subunit inactivated influenza vaccine. One entry per CDR3 protein, called by TCRdb with MiXCR from the RT-PCR reads. The data contain 300,000 to 350,000 distinct CDR3 sequences, approximately 23% of them singletons. The specimen comprised PBMCs from blood, sampled approximately 20 months after vaccination. The clonotype comes from a man aged 45 to 70 who received an inactivated influenza vaccine.

The CDR3 DNA sequence: TGCGCCAGCAGCCCTCTTCGGCGGGAGCTCTCAGATACGCAGTATTTT. As protein: CASSPLRRELSDTQYF. This sequence joins TRBV4-1 and TRBJ2-3; 7 nucleotides line up with TRBD2. Germline V lookup: CDR1 MGHRA, CDR2 YSYEKL. The V gene end was trimmed by 4 bases and the J gene end by 4 bases; junction bases not matched to a gene: 11. This CDR3 is built from 16 residues.